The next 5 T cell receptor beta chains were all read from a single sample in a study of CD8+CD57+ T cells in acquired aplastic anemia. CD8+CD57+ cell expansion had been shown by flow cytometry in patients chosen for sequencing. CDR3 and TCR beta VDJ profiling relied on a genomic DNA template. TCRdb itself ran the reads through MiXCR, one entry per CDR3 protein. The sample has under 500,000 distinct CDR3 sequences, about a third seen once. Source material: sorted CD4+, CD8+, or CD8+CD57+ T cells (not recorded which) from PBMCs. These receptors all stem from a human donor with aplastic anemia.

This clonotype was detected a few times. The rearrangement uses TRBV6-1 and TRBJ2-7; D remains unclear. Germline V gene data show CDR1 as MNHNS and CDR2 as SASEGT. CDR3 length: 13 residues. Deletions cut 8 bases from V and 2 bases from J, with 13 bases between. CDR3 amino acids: CASRKDGPYEQYF. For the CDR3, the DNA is TGTGCCAGCCGAAAGGACGGTCCCTACGAGCAGTACTTC.

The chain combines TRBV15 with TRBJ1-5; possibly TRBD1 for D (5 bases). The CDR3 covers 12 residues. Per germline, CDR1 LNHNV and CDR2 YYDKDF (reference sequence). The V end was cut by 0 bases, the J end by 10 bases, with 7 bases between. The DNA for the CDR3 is TGTGCCACCAGCAGAGACCAGGGCCCCCAGCATTTT. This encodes CATSRDQGPQHF. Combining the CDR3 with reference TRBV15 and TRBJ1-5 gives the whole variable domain DAMVIQNPRYQVTQFGKPVTLSCSQTLNHNVMYWYQQKSSQAPKLLFHYYDKDFNNEADTPDNFQSRRPNTSFCFLDIRSPGLGDTAMYLCATSRDQGPQHFGDGTRLSIL.

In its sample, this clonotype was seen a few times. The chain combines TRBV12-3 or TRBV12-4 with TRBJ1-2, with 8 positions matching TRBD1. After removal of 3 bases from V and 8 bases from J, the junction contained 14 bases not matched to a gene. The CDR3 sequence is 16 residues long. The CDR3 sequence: CASSFSGGTGHRGYTF. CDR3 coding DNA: TGTGCCAGCAGTTTTTCCGGAGGGACAGGACATCGAGGCTACACCTTC.

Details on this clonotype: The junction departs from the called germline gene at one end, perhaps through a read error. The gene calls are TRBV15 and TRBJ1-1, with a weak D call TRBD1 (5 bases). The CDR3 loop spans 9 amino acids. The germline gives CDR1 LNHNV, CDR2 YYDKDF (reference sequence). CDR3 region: CATSETDLF. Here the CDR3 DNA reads TGTGCCACCTCCGAGACAGACCTCTTT.

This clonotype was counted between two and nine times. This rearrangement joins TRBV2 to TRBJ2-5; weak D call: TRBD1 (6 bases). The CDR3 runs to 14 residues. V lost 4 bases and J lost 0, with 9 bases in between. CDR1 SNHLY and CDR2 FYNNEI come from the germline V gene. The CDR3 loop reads CASSGTEYQETQYF. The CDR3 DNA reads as TGTGCCAGCAGTGGGACAGAATACCAAGAGACCCAGTACTTC.